The next 6 T cell receptor beta chains were all read from a single sample in a study of blood T cells in healthy people across ages. Then a second PCR, running about 6 to 12 cycles, was carried out with a sample-barcoded 5' primer and a J-beta primer mix. MiXCR, applied by TCRdb to the 5' RACE reads, yields one record per CDR3 protein. The sample yields under 950,000 distinct CDR3 sequences, about 24% seen once. Source material: blood. The receptors shown here come from an older man in good health.

The table lists this clonotype with a few counts. The chain has TRBV20-1 and TRBJ2-7; 8 bases align to TRBD2. The CDR3 loop spans 13 amino acids. The J segment lost 9 bases and the V segment lost 0 bases, leaving 7 bases of the junction unmatched. The germline gives CDR1 DFQATT, CDR2 SNEGSKA (reference sequence). This CDR3 reads CSARDATRGGQYF. CDR3 sequence (DNA): TGCAGTGCTAGAGATGCTACTCGGGGGGGGCAGTACTTC.

The chain is built from TRBV5-1 and TRBJ2-3; D is possibly TRBD1 (6 bases). V was trimmed by 0 bases and J by 5 bases, leaving 13 bases between them. The length of the CDR3 is 15 residues. The germline CDR1 and CDR2 sequences are SGHRS and YFSETQ. This CDR3 reads CASSLGGVQGDTQYF. CDR3 in DNA: TGCGCCAGCAGCTTGGGTGGCGTACAGGGAGATACGCAGTATTTT.

This clonotype was picked up a small number of times. The chain joins TRBV6-6 to TRBJ2-3; perhaps TRBD2 as D (5 bases). The V gene lost 1 base and the J gene lost 0 bases, with 5 bases spanning the gap. CDR1 is MNHNY, CDR2 SVGAGI, per germline (reference sequence). CDR3 length: 14 amino acids. The CDR3 is CASSYWESTDTQYF. CDR3 DNA sequence: TGTGCCAGCAGTTACTGGGAGAGCACAGATACGCAGTATTTT.

In this sample, this clonotype turned up a few times. V gene TRBV5-4 combines with J gene TRBJ2-2, with D hard to call. The V end was cut by 3 bases, the J end by 7 bases, with 7 bases between. This CDR3 spans 12 amino acids. Germline CDR1 and CDR2: SGHNT and YYREEE (reference sequence). CDR3 nucleotides: TGTGCCAGCAGCTCTTTTAGCGGGGAGCTGTTTTTT. Protein sequence: CASSSFSGELFF.

The rearrangement uses TRBV6-5 and TRBJ1-2; D might be TRBD1 (5 bases). The CDR3 loop spans 14 amino acids. CDR1 MNHEY and CDR2 SVGAGI come from the germline V gene. V was cut by 6 bases and J by 4 bases, with 15 bases left in between. CDR3 DNA sequence: TGTGCCAGCAGGGATCGGGGGACGGGCTATGGCTACACCTTC. Protein sequence: CASRDRGTGYGYTF.

This chain links TRBV9 with TRBJ2-5; either TRBD1 or TRBD2 may supply D (5 bases each). The germline V and J ends were trimmed by 0 bases and 6 bases, with 12 bases remaining between them. Per the germline V gene, CDR1 is SGDLS and CDR2 is YYNGEE. The CDR3 covers 14 residues. The CDR3 spells CASSVDGARQTQYF. The CDR3 DNA reads as TGTGCCAGCAGCGTAGACGGGGCGCGTCAGACCCAGTACTTC.